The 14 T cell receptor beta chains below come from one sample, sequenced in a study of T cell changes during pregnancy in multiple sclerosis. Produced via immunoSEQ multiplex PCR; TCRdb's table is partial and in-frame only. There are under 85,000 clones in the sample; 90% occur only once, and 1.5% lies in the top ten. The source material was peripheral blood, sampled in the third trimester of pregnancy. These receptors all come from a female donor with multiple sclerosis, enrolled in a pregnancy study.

The CDR3 here is CASSIQAGGEKLFF. In nucleotides, the CDR3 is TGTGCCAGTAGTATTCAGGCGGGGGGTGAAAAACTGTTTTTT. This rearrangement joins TRBV19 to TRBJ1-4; possibly TRBD1 for D (5 bases). The V gene's germline CDR1 is LNHDA and CDR2 SQIVND (reference sequence). This CDR3 is built from 14 residues. V lost 3 bases to trimming and J lost 7 bases, with 12 bases between them.

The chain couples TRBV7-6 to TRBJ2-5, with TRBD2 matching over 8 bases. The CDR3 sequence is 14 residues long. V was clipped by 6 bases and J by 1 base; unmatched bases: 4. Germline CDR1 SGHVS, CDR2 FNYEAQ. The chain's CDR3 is CASRLTSGQETQYF. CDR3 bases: TGTGCCAGCAGACTAACTAGCGGCCAAGAGACCCAGTACTTC.

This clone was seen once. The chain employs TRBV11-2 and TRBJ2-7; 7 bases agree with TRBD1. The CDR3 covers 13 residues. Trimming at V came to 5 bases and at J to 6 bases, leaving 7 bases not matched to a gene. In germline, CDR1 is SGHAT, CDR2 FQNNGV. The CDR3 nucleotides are TGTGCCAGCAGCGAACAGGGGTTTTCCGAGCAGTACTTC. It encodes CASSEQGFSEQYF. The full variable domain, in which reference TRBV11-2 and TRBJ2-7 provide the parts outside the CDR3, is EAGVAQSPRYKIIEKRQSVAFWCNPISGHATLYWYQQILGQGPKLLIQFQNNGVVDDSQLPKDRFSAERLKGVDSTLKIQPAKLEDSAVYLCASSEQGFSEQYFGPGTRLTVT.

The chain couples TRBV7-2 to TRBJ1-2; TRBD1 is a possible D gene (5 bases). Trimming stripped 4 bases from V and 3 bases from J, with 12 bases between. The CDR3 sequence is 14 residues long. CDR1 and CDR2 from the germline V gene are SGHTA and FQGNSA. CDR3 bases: TGTGCCAGCAGCTCCTCGTCGGGGGACTATGGCTACACCTTC. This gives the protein CASSSSSGDYGYTF.

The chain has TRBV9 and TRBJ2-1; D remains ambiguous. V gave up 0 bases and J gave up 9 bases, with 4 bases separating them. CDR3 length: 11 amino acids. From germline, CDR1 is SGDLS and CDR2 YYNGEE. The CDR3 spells CASSVATEQFF. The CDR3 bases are TGTGCCAGCAGCGTAGCTACTGAGCAGTTCTTC.

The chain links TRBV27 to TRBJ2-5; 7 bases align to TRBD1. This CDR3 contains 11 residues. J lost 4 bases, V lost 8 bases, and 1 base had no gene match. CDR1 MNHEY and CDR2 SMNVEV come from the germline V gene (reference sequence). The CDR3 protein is CASWTGETQYF. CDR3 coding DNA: TGTGCCAGCTGGACAGGAGAGACCCAGTACTTC.

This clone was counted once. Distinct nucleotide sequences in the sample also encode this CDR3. Here the CDR3 reads CASSLAGGVDTQYF. CDR3 DNA: TGCGCCAGCAGCTTAGCGGGGGGGGTAGATACGCAGTATTTT. The chain is built from TRBV5-1 and TRBJ2-3; 10 nucleotides agree with TRBD2. This CDR3 contains 14 residues. The V and J ends lost 2 bases and 5 bases, in that order; junction bases with no gene match: 2. Germline V gene lookup returns CDR1 SGHRS and CDR2 YFSETQ.

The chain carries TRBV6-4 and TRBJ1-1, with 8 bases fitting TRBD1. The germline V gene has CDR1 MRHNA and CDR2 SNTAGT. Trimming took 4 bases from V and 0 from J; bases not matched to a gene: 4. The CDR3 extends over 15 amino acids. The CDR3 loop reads CASSAQGGLNTEAFF. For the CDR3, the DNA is TGTGCCAGCAGTGCACAGGGGGGATTGAACACTGAAGCTTTCTTT.

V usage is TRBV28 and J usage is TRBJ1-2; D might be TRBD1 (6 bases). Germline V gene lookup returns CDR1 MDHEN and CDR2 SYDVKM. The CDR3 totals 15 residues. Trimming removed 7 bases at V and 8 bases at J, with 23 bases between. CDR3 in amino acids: CASNDWGAGAQGYTF. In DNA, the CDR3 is TGTGCCAGCAATGATTGGGGGGCGGGGGCGCAAGGCTACACCTTC.

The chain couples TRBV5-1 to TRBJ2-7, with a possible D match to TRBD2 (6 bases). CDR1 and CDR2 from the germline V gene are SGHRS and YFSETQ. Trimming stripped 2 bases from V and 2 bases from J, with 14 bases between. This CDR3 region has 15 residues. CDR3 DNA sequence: TGCGCCAGCAGCTTAGACGGACTAACGACCTACGAGCAGTACTTC. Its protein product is CASSLDGLTTYEQYF. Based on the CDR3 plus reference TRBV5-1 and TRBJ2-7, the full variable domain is KAGVTQTPRYLIKTRGQQVTLSCSPISGHRSVSWYQQTPGQGLQFLFEYFSETQRNKGNFPGRFSGRQFSNSRSEMNVSTLELGDSALYLCASSLDGLTTYEQYFGPGTRLTVT.

CDR3 nucleotide sequence: TGCGCCAGCAGCCAAGAAGGACAGGGTTTACAAGAGACCCAGTACTTC. Translating it yields CASSQEGQGLQETQYF. The V and J genes are TRBV4-1 and TRBJ2-5; 8 bases match TRBD1. Germline trimming cut 0 bases from V and 2 bases from J; bases unmatched to any gene: 5. CDR1 and CDR2 from the germline V gene are MGHRA and YSYEKL. This CDR3 is built from 16 residues.

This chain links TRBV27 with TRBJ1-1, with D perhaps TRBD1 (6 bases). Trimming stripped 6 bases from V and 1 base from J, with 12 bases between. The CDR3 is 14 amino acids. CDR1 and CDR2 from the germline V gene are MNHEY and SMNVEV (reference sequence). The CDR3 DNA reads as TGTGCCAGCAGGGTGAGACAGGAGAACACTGAAGCTTTCTTT. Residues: CASRVRQENTEAFF.

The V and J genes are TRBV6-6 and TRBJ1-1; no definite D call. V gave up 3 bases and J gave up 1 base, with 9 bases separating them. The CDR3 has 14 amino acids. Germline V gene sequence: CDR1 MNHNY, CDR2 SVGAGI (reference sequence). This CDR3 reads CASSYNSPNTEAFF. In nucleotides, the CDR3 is TGTGCCAGCAGTTATAACAGCCCGAACACTGAAGCTTTCTTT.

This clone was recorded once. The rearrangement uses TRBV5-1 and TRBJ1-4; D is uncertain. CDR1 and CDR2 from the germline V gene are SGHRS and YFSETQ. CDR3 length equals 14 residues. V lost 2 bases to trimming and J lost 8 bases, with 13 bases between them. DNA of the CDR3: TGCGCCAGCAGCTTCGGACGAGGGCAAGAAAAACTGTTTTTT. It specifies CASSFGRGQEKLFF.